This T cell receptor beta chain is drawn from a study of blood T cell repertoires in COVID-19. Study-level information: COVID-19 samples collected from the United States, Italy and Spain covered acute and convalescent phases. T cells, B-cell-depleted T cells, or PBMCs provided the cDNA or gDNA that served as material.

This CDR3 is 15 amino acids long. Per the germline V gene, CDR1 is MNHEY and CDR2 is SVGAGI. Germline trimming cut 5 bases from V and 5 bases from J; bases unmatched to any gene: 6. As originally analysed: Amplification of reference gene primers provided the estimated nucleated cell counts. Assay: immunoSEQ multiplex PCR; the TCRdb copy retains only in-frame clones and omits some. The V and J calls and clone size are taken from that table; D and trimming were inferred from the DNA. The profile shows about 180,000 clones, around 77% of them singletons. This clonotype was sampled from a man between 65 and 85 years old with active or convalescent COVID-19. The sequenced sample consisted of peripheral blood. The genes are TRBV6-5 and TRBJ1-5; 10 bases match TRBD1. The CDR3 loop is CASSRDRGQDQPQHF. CDR3 nucleotide sequence: TGTGCCAGCAGTCGAGACAGGGGGCAGGATCAGCCCCAGCATTTT.